The subject of this entry is one TCR beta chain. Its cognate antigen has yet to be identified. Base quality data are lacking; no much larger clone is found one base away. This specimen's time point label, interpreted: about 28 days (+/-7) after the second vaccine dose. AZD1222 recipients whose second dose came at about 4 weeks and those whose second dose came at about 12 weeks were combined into one group, since spike-specific TCR depth and breadth did not differ between the two schedules. Samples from vaccinated people were obtained from the UK trials COV001 and COV002, which included a single-blind randomized controlled phase 2/3 trial of AZD1222 (ChAdOx1 nCoV-19) in healthy adults. Trial participant PBMC samples were collected at day 0 and day 28 after the second dose for TCRbeta chain sequencing. V is pared back by 0 bases and J by 2 bases, with 6 bases lying between the germline termini. CDR1 and CDR2 (SGHRS, YFSETQ) derive from the germline V gene. The CDR3 goes from the cysteine to the phenylalanine over 14 residues. Only the CDR3 portion is preserved as DNA: 42 bases, with reading frame beginning at the first base.

The CDR3 regions of human TCRbeta chains were analyzed by immunosequencing. The original pipeline was this. TCRs in the repertoires were compared against a reference library of SARS-CoV-2-specific TCRs that had been generated with the MIRA antigen-specificity platform. Breadth meant the fraction of unique TCRs that were SARS-CoV-2-associated, whereas depth meant the fraction of total T cells that were SARS-CoV-2-associated. Each spike-specific TCR was assigned to its reactive spike region and to a CD4 or CD8 class using the MIRA data. Log10-transformed breadth and depth values were compared by one-way ANOVA with Sidak's multiple comparisons tests. Imported from immuneACCESS, the table was reduced by TCRdb to in-frame sequences with V and J called. These copies leave out some clones; in studies compared against another copy, an unresolved V gene accounts for under half, and the cause of the remainder is not known. V, J and clone size were drawn from that table, and D and trimming were deduced from the DNA. Here the sample has roughly 69,000 clones; over 70% occur a single time. The ten largest clones represent around 15% of the sample.

This sample stems from a study of T cell responses to AZD1222 COVID-19 vaccine (TCRdb year 2021). Background on the whole study: TCR sequencing was performed for approximately 240 trial participants, of whom approximately 200 were given two doses of AZD1222 and about 25 were given two doses of MenACWY control vaccine. Trial participants were enrolled into age subgroups of 18-55, 56-69 and 70-plus years, which contained around 150, 29 and 61 TCR-sequenced participants, respectively. The paper as a whole reports these results and caveats: The 56-69-year group was small, and its depth increase did not reach significance, likely because of low power. Spike-specific TCR breadth and depth rose significantly after two AZD1222 doses compared with day 0 and with MenACWY recipients. Participants were mostly white British and included more females than males, and it was suggested by the authors that clonal diversity may have been underestimated. Epitopes outside the regions mutated in the B.1.351 and B.1.1.7 variants were reportedly recognized by nearly half of the unique spike-specific TCRs. Conclusions about previously exposed vaccinees are limited, since just a handful of AZD1222 recipients were seropositive for SARS-CoV-2 at baseline. Because no day 14 peak-response samples were available, the repertoires could be characterized only after the peak T cell response. CD4 TCRs associated with the vaccine covered the entire spike protein, and the dominant responses were in regions 160-218 and 743-854.

The receptor chain draws on TRBV5-1 and TRBJ2-1, with no reliable assignment of the D segment. Material: peripheral blood, obtained 28 days after the second AZD1222 dose. This receptor was taken from an adult who received the AZD1222 COVID-19 vaccine. The nucleotide sequence reads as follows: TGCGCCAGCAGCTTGGATTTAGCCTACAATGAGCAGTTCTTC. It translates as CASSLDLAYNEQFF.